This T cell receptor beta chain was captured in a study of identical twins. TCRdb reanalysed the 5' RACE reads using MiXCR and keeps one entry per CDR3 protein. The sample gives some 590,000 distinct CDR3 sequences, around a tenth of which show up once; 2.5% to 3.5% is in the top ten. This CDR3 has 17 residues. The germline V gene has CDR1 ENHRY and CDR2 SYGVKD. Losses at the gene ends were 4 bases for V and 2 bases for J; bases not matched to a gene: 14. These data were also filed under a second study, of yellow fever vaccine responses in identical twins.

The specimen was PBMCs. The chain joins TRBV10-3 to TRBJ2-7, with 7 nucleotides matching TRBD1. The sequence derives from a young woman in good health. CDR3 nucleotides: TGTGCCATCAGTGCCGAGCTACCGACAGGGCGCCCCTACGAGCAGTACTTC. Its translation is CAISAELPTGRPYEQYF.